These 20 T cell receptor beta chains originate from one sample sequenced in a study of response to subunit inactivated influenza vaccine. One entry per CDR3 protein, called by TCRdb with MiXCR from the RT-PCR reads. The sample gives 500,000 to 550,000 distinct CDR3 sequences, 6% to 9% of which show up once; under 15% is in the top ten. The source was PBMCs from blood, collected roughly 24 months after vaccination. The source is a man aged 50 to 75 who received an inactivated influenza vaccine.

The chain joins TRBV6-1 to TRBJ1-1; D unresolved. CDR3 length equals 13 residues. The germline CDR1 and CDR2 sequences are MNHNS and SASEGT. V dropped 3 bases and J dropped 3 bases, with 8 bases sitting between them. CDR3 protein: CASSDRPDTEAFF. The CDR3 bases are TGTGCCAGCAGTGACCGGCCAGACACTGAAGCTTTCTTT.

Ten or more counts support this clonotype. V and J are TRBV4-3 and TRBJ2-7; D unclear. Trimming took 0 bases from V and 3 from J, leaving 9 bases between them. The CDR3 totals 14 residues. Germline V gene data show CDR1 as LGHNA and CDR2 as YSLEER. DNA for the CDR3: TGCGCCAGCAGCCAAGATCTTGCGGACTACGAGCAGTACTTC. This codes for CASSQDLADYEQYF.

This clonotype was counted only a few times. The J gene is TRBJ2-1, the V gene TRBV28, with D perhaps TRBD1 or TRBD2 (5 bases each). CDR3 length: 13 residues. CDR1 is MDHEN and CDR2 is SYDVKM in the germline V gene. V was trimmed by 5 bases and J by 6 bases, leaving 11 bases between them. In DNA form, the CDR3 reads TGTGCCAGCAGTGGGACGGCCCGCAATGAGCAGTTCTTC. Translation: CASSGTARNEQFF. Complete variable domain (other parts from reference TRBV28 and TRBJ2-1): DVKVTQSSRYLVKRTGEKVFLECVQDMDHENMFWYRQDPGLGLRLIYFSYDVKMKEKGDIPEGYSVSREKKERFSLILESASTNQTSMYLCASSGTARNEQFFGPGTRLTVL.

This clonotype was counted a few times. CDR3 amino acids: CASSLRERESFF. CDR3 DNA: TGTGCCAGCAGCTTGAGGGAGAGGGAAAGCTTCTTC. This sequence joins TRBV5-6 and TRBJ2-1; tentative D call: TRBD2 (5 bases). V lost 1 base to trimming and J lost 16 bases, with 15 bases between them. The germline gives CDR1 SGHDT, CDR2 YYEEEE. This CDR3 has 12 amino acids. The full variable domain, in which reference TRBV5-6 and TRBJ2-1 provide the parts outside the CDR3, is DAGVTQSPTHLIKTRGQQVTLRCSPKSGHDTVSWYQQALGQGPQFIFQYYEEEERQRGNFPDRFSGHQFPNYSSELNVNALLLGDSALYLCASSLRERESFFGPGTRLTVL.

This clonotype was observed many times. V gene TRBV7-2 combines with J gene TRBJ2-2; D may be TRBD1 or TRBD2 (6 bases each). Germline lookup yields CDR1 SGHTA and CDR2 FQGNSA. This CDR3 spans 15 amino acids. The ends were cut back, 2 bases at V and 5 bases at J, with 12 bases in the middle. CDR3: CASSLQQGRTGELFF. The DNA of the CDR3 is TGTGCCAGCAGCTTACAGCAGGGGAGGACCGGGGAGCTGTTTTTT.

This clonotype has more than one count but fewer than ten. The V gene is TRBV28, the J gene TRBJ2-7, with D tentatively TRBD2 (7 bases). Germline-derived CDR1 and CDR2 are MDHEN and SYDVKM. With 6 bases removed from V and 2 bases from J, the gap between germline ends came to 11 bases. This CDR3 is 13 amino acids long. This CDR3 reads CASRRGATYEQYF. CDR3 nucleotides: TGTGCCAGCAGACGGGGGGCGACCTACGAGCAGTACTTC.

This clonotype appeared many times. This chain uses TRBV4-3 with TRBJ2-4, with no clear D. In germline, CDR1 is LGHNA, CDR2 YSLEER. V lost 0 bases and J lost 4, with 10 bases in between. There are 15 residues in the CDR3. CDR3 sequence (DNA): TGCGCCAGCAGCCAAGATCTGCGGCAGAAAAACATTCAGTACTTC. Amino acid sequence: CASSQDLRQKNIQYF.

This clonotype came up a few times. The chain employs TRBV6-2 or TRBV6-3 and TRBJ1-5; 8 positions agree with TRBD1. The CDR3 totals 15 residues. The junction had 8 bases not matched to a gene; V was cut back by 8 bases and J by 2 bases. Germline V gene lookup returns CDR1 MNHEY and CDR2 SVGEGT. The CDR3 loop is CASLGQGYGNQPQHF. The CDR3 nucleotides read TGTGCCAGCCTCGGACAGGGATATGGCAATCAGCCCCAGCATTTT.

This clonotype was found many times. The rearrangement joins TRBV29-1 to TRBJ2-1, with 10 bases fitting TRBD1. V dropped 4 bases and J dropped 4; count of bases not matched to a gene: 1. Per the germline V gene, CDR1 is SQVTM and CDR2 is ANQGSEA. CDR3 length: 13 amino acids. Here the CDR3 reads CSVGTGGYNEQFF. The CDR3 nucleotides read TGCAGCGTTGGGACAGGGGGGTACAATGAGCAGTTCTTC.

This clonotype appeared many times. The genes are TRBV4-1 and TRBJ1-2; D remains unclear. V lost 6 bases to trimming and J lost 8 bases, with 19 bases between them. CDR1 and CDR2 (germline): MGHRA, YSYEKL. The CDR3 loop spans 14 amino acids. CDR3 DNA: TGCGCCAGCAGTCCAGAGACCGCCTCGTGGGGCTACACCTTC. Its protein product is CASSPETASWGYTF.

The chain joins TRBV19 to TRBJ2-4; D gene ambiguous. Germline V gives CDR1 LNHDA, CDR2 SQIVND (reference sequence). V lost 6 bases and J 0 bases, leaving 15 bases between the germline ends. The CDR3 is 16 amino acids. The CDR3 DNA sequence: TGTGCCAGTAGCCCGGACGTGTGGCTAGCCAAAAACATTCAGTACTTC. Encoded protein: CASSPDVWLAKNIQYF.

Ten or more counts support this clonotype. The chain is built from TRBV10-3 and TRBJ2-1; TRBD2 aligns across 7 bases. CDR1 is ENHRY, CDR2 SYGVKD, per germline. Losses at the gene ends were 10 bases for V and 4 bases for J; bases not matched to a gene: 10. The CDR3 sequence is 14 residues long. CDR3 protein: CATRGGQAYNEQFF. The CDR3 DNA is TGTGCCACCCGGGGAGGGCAGGCTTACAATGAGCAGTTCTTC.

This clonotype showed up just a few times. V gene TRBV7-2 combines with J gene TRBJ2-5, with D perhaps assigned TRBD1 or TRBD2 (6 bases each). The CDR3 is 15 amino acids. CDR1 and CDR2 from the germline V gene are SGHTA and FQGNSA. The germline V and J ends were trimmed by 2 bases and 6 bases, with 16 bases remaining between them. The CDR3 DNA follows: TGTGCCAGCAGCTTACTCGGTGGGGGGCCGAAGACCCAGTACTTC. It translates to CASSLLGGGPKTQYF.

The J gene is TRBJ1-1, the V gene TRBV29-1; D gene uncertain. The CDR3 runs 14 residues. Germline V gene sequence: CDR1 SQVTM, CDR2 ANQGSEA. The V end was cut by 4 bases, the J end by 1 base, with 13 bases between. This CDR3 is CSVGPRLRNTEAFF. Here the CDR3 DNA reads TGCAGCGTTGGTCCACGGTTGAGGAACACTGAAGCTTTCTTT.

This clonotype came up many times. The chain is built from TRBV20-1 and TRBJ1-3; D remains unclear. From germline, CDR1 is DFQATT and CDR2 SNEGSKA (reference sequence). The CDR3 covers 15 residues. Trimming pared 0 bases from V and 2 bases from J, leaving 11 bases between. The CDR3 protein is CSARDTRTAGNTIYF. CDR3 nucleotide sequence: TGCAGTGCTAGAGATACTAGGACGGCTGGAAACACCATATATTTT.

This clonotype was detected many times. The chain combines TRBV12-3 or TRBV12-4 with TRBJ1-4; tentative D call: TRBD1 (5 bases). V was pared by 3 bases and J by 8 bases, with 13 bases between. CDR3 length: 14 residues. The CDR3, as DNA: TGTGCCAGCAGTTTGGGGGACTCTCGGGAAAAACTGTTTTTT. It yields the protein CASSLGDSREKLFF.

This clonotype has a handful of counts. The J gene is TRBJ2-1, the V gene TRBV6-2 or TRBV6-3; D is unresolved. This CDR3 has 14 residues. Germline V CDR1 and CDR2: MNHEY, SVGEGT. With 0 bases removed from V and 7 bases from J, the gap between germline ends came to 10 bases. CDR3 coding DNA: TGTGCCAGCAGTTACTCTCTGACGAAAAATGAGCAGTTCTTC. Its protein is CASSYSLTKNEQFF.

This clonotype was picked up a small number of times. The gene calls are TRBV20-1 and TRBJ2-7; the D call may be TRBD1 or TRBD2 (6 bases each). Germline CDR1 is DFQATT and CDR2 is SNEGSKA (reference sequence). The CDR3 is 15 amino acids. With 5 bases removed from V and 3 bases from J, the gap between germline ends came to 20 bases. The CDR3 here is CSAASGAGISYEQYF. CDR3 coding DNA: TGCAGTGCTGCCTCGGGGGCGGGCATTAGCTACGAGCAGTACTTC.

This chain's CDR3 is CASSLTTSRGNTEAFF. DNA for the CDR3: TGTGCCAGCAGCTTGACTACAAGCCGGGGGAACACTGAAGCTTTCTTT. V and J are TRBV5-5 and TRBJ1-1; no clear D gene. CDR3 length: 16 amino acids. Germline loops: CDR1 SGHKS, CDR2 YYEKEE (reference sequence). The V and J ends lost 1 base and 1 base respectively, with 14 bases between them. Drawing the rest from reference TRBV5-5 and TRBJ1-1, the complete variable domain is DAGVTQSPTHLIKTRGQQVTLRCSPISGHKSVSWYQQVLGQGPQFIFQYYEKEERGRGNFPDRFSARQFPNYSSELNVNALLLGDSALYLCASSLTTSRGNTEAFFGQGTRLTVV.

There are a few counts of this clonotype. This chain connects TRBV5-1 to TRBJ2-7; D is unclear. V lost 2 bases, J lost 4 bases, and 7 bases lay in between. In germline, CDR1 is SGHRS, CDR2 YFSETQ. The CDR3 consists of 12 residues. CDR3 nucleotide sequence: TGCGCCAGCAGCTTTAACAAATACGAGCAGTACTTC. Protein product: CASSFNKYEQYF.